One and the same sample provided the 21 T cell receptor beta chains below, sequenced in a study of CD4+ T cells in melanoma. Assay: immunoSEQ multiplex PCR; the TCRdb copy retains only in-frame clones and omits some. Seen here are around 7,000 clones, approximately 69% observed once, and the top ten hold about 29%. The source material was cells from a culture (not recorded whether cultured in vitro). Receptors originate from a human donor with melanoma.

CDR3 region: CASSLGLAGDYNEQFF. The CDR3 DNA sequence: TGTGCCAGCAGTCTGGGACTAGCGGGGGACTACAATGAGCAGTTCTTC. The genes are TRBV27 and TRBJ2-1; 14 bases map to TRBD2. CDR3 size: 16 residues. With 5 bases clipped from V and 3 bases from J, the junction kept 3 bases outside the gene matches. Germline-derived CDR1 and CDR2 are MNHEY and SMNVEV (reference sequence).

The gene calls are TRBV3-1 (or the pseudogene TRBV3-2) and TRBJ1-1; D is undetermined. Trimming removed 4 bases at V and 4 bases at J, with 16 bases between. CDR1 is LGHDT, CDR2 YNNKEL, per germline (reference sequence). The CDR3 covers 15 residues. CDR3 sequence: CASSPESRLGTEAFF. CDR3 coding DNA: TGTGCCAGCAGCCCCGAGTCCAGGCTTGGCACTGAAGCTTTCTTT.

V and J are TRBV28 and TRBJ2-7, with D perhaps being TRBD1 or TRBD2 (5 bases each). V was trimmed by 6 bases and J by 6 bases, leaving 21 bases between them. Germline values: CDR1 MDHEN, CDR2 SYDVKM. CDR3 size: 15 residues. CDR3 sequence: CASSESRDRGPEQYF. The CDR3 DNA reads TGTGCCAGCAGCGAAAGTCGGGACCGTGGTCCCGAGCAGTACTTC.

The chain employs TRBV30 and TRBJ1-3; the D is unclear. From germline, CDR1 is GTSNPN and CDR2 SVGIG (reference sequence). The V gene lost 4 bases and the J gene lost 4 bases, with 8 bases spanning the gap. The CDR3 extends over 12 amino acids. The CDR3, as DNA: TGTGCCTGGAAGAGGGCGGGAAACACCATATATTTT. Translated: CAWKRAGNTIYF.

The chain links TRBV2 to TRBJ2-7, with 9 bases lining up with TRBD1. V was clipped by 4 bases and J by 6 bases; unmatched bases: 13. Per the germline V gene, CDR1 is SNHLY and CDR2 is FYNNEI. The CDR3 consists of 16 residues. CDR3 region: CASSARGRDRAGEQYF. The CDR3 region has the DNA TGTGCCAGCAGTGCCCGAGGCCGGGACAGGGCGGGCGAGCAGTACTTC.

The chain combines TRBV3-1 (or the pseudogene TRBV3-2) with TRBJ2-3; 13 bases line up with TRBD2. The length of the CDR3 is 15 residues. The germline V gene has CDR1 LGHDT and CDR2 YNNKEL (reference sequence). V was clipped by 6 bases and J by 6 bases; unmatched bases: 6. CDR3 region: CASRRTSGGSDTQYF. The CDR3 nucleotides read TGTGCCAGCAGACGGACTAGCGGGGGTAGTGATACGCAGTATTTT.

By share, this clone counts as medium-sized. The chain has TRBV20-1 and TRBJ2-4, with D possibly matching TRBD2 (5 bases). CDR1 is DFQATT, CDR2 SNEGSKA, per germline (reference sequence). Trimming took off 3 bases at V and 8 bases at J, with 8 bases between the two ends. CDR3 size: 11 residues. The CDR3 is CSASLAYIQYF. The CDR3 nucleotides are TGCAGTGCTAGTTTAGCGTACATTCAGTACTTC.

V is TRBV28 and J is TRBJ2-1; the D gene is possibly TRBD1 (8 bases). CDR3 length: 19 amino acids. Trimming pared 6 bases from V and 6 bases from J, leaving 30 bases between. Per germline, CDR1 MDHEN and CDR2 SYDVKM. CDR3 region: CASSSVGTGGGSKGNEQFF. The CDR3 nucleotides are TGTGCCAGCAGCTCCGTCGGTACAGGGGGAGGGTCTAAGGGCAATGAGCAGTTCTTC. The complete variable domain, with remaining parts taken from reference TRBV28 and TRBJ2-1, reads DVKVTQSSRYLVKRTGEKVFLECVQDMDHENMFWYRQDPGLGLRLIYFSYDVKMKEKGDIPEGYSVSREKKERFSLILESASTNQTSMYLCASSSVGTGGGSKGNEQFFGPGTRLTVL.

The J gene is TRBJ2-7, the V gene TRBV11-2, with 12 bases fitting TRBD2. Unmatched junction bases numbered 3, after V lost 5 bases and J lost 4 bases. Germline V gives CDR1 SGHAT, CDR2 FQNNGV. This CDR3 comprises 14 residues. The CDR3 region has the DNA TGTGCCAGCAGCCAGGGACTAGCGGGTTACGAGCAGTACTTC. Amino acid sequence: CASSQGLAGYEQYF.

This clone was counted only a few times. Distinct nucleotide sequences in the sample also encode this CDR3. This chain connects TRBV7-2 to TRBJ2-2; D not certain. CDR3 length equals 12 residues. Trimming left V 1 base short and J 5 bases short, with 2 bases between. Germline V CDR1 and CDR2: SGHTA, FQGNSA. The DNA for the CDR3 is TGTGCCAGCAGCTTAGAAACCGGGGAGCTGTTTTTT. Its translation: CASSLETGELFF. The variable domain in full, with the rest retrieved from reference TRBV7-2 and TRBJ2-2, is GAGVSQSPSNKVTEKGKDVELRCDPISGHTALYWYRQSLGQGLEFLIYFQGNSAPDKSGLPSDRFSAERTGGSVSTLTIQRTQQEDSAVYLCASSLETGELFFGEGSRLTVL.

CDR3 sequence (DNA): TGTGCCAGCAGTTCTGCGGGCATGCGGTCCGGGGAGCTGTTTTTT. Translation: CASSSAGMRSGELFF. This chain uses TRBV6-5 with TRBJ2-2; TRBD2 is a possible D gene (5 bases). V lost 4 bases and J lost 6, with 15 bases in between. Germline lookup yields CDR1 MNHEY and CDR2 SVGAGI. The CDR3 has 15 amino acids.

The chain carries TRBV19 and TRBJ2-7; 9 positions agree with TRBD2. V lost 5 bases to trimming and J lost 0 bases; unmatched junction nucleotides: 2. The germline gives CDR1 LNHDA, CDR2 SQIVND (reference sequence). The CDR3 is 14 residues long. DNA of the CDR3: TGTGCCAGTAGTTTTAGCGGGGGCTCCTACGAGCAGTACTTC. Amino acid sequence: CASSFSGGSYEQYF. Full variable domain (remainder filled in from reference TRBV19 and TRBJ2-7): DGGITQSPKYLFRKEGQNVTLSCEQNLNHDAMYWYRQDPGQGLRLIYYSQIVNDFQKGDIAEGYSVSREKKESFPLTVTSAQKNPTAFYLCASSFSGGSYEQYFGPGTRLTVT.

The CDR3 loop reads CASSPFTGGYEQYF. The CDR3 DNA reads as TGTGCCAGCAGCCCGTTCACAGGGGGCTACGAGCAGTACTTC. The chain couples TRBV7-8 to TRBJ2-7; 8 bases match TRBD1. The CDR3 loop spans 14 amino acids. Germline values: CDR1 SGHVS, CDR2 FQNEAQ. The trim removed 5 bases at V and 3 bases at J, leaving 6 bases unmatched.

The V gene is TRBV18, the J gene TRBJ1-1; possibly TRBD1 for D (5 bases). Germline assignment: CDR1 KGHSH and CDR2 LQKENI. V lost 6 bases to trimming and J lost 5 bases, with 16 bases between them. The CDR3 is 14 amino acids. CDR3 sequence: CASSTAGPKTEAFF. CDR3 DNA sequence: TGTGCCAGCTCGACCGCGGGGCCAAAGACTGAAGCTTTCTTT.

This clone was found once. The V gene is TRBV5-1, the J gene TRBJ2-7; 7 bases are a match to TRBD2. This CDR3 has 18 amino acids. The germline gives CDR1 SGHRS, CDR2 YFSETQ. With V trimmed by 4 bases and J by 2 bases, 18 bases remained unmatched. The CDR3 reads CASSLPRLPGLQTYEQYF. The CDR3 region has the DNA TGCGCCAGCAGCCTACCCCGGTTGCCGGGACTACAAACCTACGAGCAGTACTTC. Variable domain in full (rest from reference TRBV5-1 and TRBJ2-7): KAGVTQTPRYLIKTRGQQVTLSCSPISGHRSVSWYQQTPGQGLQFLFEYFSETQRNKGNFPGRFSGRQFSNSRSEMNVSTLELGDSALYLCASSLPRLPGLQTYEQYFGPGTRLTVT.

This clone is labeled medium-sized. This chain links TRBV6-5 with TRBJ2-1; a possible D gene is TRBD2 (5 bases). Trimming stripped 2 bases from V and 0 bases from J, with 11 bases between. Per germline, CDR1 MNHEY and CDR2 SVGAGI. This CDR3 is built from 16 residues. CDR3 loop: CASSYTLGSSYNEQFF. The CDR3 bases are TGTGCCAGCAGTTACACGTTGGGGAGCTCCTACAATGAGCAGTTCTTC.

The V and J genes are TRBV7-8 and TRBJ1-6; D gene unclear. The CDR3 length is 14 residues. V shed 1 base and J shed 7 bases, with 8 bases lying between them. Germline V gives CDR1 SGHVS, CDR2 FQNEAQ. Written as DNA, the CDR3 is TGTGCCAGCAGCTTAGAATCCGGGAATTCACCCCTCCACTTT. Translated: CASSLESGNSPLHF.

CDR3 DNA sequence: TGTGCCAGCTCACCACAGACAGGGATAAACTCTGGGGCCAACGTCCTGACTTTC. Its translation: CASSPQTGINSGANVLTF. The chain joins TRBV18 to TRBJ2-6, with TRBD1 matching 7 bases. Germline V gene sequence: CDR1 KGHSH, CDR2 LQKENI. CDR3 length equals 18 residues. Germline trimming cut 1 base from V and 0 bases from J; bases unmatched to any gene: 6.

Points on this clone: At one end the junction does not follow the germline gene, possibly because of a read error. The CDR3 loop is CASSSSSNTGELFF. The CDR3 DNA sequence: TGTGCTAGCAGCTCATCTAGCAACACCGGGGAGCTGTTTTTT. The chain uses TRBV7-7 and TRBJ2-2; maybe TRBD2 (5 bases). The CDR3 is 14 residues long. The V gene's germline CDR1 is SSHAT and CDR2 FNYEAQ (reference sequence).

This chain links TRBV10-3 with TRBJ2-3; TRBD2 matches 8 bases. Germline CDR1 reads ENHRY; CDR2 reads SYGVKD. The V gene end was trimmed by 0 bases and the J gene end by 2 bases; junction bases not matched to a gene: 13. There are 19 residues in the CDR3. CDR3 loop: CAISESSRMSAGATDTQYF. For the CDR3, the DNA is TGTGCCATCAGTGAGTCTTCCAGAATGTCAGCGGGGGCCACAGATACGCAGTATTTT.

The chain couples TRBV4-1 to TRBJ1-2; 12 bases fit TRBD1. The germline CDR1 and CDR2 sequences are MGHRA and YSYEKL. V lost 0 bases, J lost 7 bases, and 9 bases stayed unmatched. The CDR3 is 17 amino acids. The CDR3 region is CASSQDWGTGGAGGYTF. The CDR3 DNA reads TGCGCCAGCAGCCAAGATTGGGGGACAGGGGGCGCGGGTGGCTACACCTTC.